This T cell receptor (beta chain) emerged from a study of ipilimumab plus nivolumab after autologous stem cell transplantation. This clone was seen a handful of times. The data were produced by immunoSEQ multiplex PCR, yet TCRdb's version contains in-frame clones alone and is incomplete. The top ten hold 10% to 13% of the sample, which has some 17,000 clones, about 77% seen once. Trimming pared 3 bases from V and 0 bases from J, leaving 14 bases between. The germline V gene encodes CDR1 MNHEY and CDR2 SMNVEV (reference sequence). The CDR3 runs 17 residues. This sequence originates from a male donor with diffuse large B-cell lymphoma. Sample: PBMCs, taken in a trial of ipilimumab plus nivolumab as post-transplant consolidation. The gene calls are TRBV27 and TRBJ1-4, with D perhaps TRBD1 (5 bases). CDR3 DNA: TGTGCCAGCAGTTTCCGGGCAGGGACTGCAACTAATGAAAAACTGTTTTTT. As protein: CASSFRAGTATNEKLFF.